This T cell receptor beta chain was profiled in a study of T cells after yellow fever vaccination. At least ten counts were recorded for this clonotype. CDR3 length: 14 residues. V lost 0 bases and J lost 5, with 11 bases in between. The germline V gene encodes CDR1 SGHRS and CDR2 YFSETQ. A process of 5'RACE template switching, which added a universal primer site and UMIs, was used to make TCR cDNA. MiXCR, applied by TCRdb to the 5' RACE reads, yields one record per CDR3 protein. Here the sample spans approximately 600,000 distinct CDR3 sequences, roughly 12% being singletons. The sequencing used PBMCs, collected on the day of the yellow fever booster vaccination. The chain links TRBV5-1 to TRBJ2-5, with D possibly matching TRBD1 (6 bases). This TCR was recovered from a man aged 30 to 45 who received the YFV17D yellow fever vaccine. CDR3 amino acids: CASSLATGGETQYF. CDR3 coding DNA: TGCGCCAGCAGCTTGGCGACAGGCGGCGAGACCCAGTACTTC.